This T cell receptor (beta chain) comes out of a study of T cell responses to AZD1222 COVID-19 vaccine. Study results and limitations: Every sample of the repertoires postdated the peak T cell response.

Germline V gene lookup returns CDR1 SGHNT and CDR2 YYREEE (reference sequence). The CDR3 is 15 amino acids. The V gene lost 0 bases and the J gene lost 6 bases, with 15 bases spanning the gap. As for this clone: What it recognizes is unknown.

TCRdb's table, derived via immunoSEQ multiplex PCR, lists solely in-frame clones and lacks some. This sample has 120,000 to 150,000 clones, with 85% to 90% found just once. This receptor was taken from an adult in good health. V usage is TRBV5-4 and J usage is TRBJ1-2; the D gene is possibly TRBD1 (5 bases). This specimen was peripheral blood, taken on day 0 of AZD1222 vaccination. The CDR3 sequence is CASSLGAVRDDGYTF. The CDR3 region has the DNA TGTGCCAGCAGCTTGGGGGCCGTCAGGGACGATGGCTACACCTTC.